This TCR beta chain is from a study of cytomegalovirus exposure and HLA in healthy donors. Points on this clone: The antigen is unknown.

Primers: 60 Vbeta forward and 13 Jbeta reverse. The repertoire was sequenced with immunoSEQ multiplex PCR; TCRdb's copy has only in-frame clones and lacks some. The sample has roughly 100,000 clones; around four fifths are singletons. Study results and limitations: It was confirmed in vitro that three of the CMV-associated chains were specific for CMV antigens. Data from an earlier analysis indicated that most TCR beta V segments were productive either about 87% or about 30% of the time. In a later analysis, TCR beta V- and J-gene trimming showed a link to a missense DCLRE1C variant. A cluster of highly shared sequence variants was likely a sequencing artifact.

Trimming removed 3 bases at V and 6 bases at J, with 15 bases between. Germline V gene data show CDR1 as KGHSH and CDR2 as LQKENI. CDR3 length equals 15 residues. The receptor was isolated from a woman between 40 and 55 years old in good health and CMV-seropositive. The specimen sequenced was PBMCs. This chain uses TRBV18 with TRBJ1-5, with D possibly being TRBD1 (5 bases). As DNA, the CDR3 is TGTGCCAGCTCACCGACGAACGACAGAATTCAGCCCCAGCATTTT. Translated, it gives CASSPTNDRIQPQHF.